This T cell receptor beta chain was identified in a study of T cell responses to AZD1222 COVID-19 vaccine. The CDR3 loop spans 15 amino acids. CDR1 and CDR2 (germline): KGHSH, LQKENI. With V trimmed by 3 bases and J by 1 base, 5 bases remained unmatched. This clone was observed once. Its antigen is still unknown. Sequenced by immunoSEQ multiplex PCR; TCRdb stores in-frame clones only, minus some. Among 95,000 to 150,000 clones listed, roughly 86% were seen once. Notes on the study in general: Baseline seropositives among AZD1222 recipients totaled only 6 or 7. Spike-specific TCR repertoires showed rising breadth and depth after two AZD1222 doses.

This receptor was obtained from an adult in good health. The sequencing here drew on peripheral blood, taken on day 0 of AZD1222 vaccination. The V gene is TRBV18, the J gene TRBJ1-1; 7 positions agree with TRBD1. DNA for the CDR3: TGTGCCAGCTCACCCTGGGGACAGACGAACACTGAAGCTTTCTTT. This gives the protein CASSPWGQTNTEAFF.